These 2 T cell receptor beta chains originate from one sample sequenced in a study of prognosis after radiotherapy for stage I lung cancer. Researchers used two-round multiplex PCR to amplify TCR beta CDR3 starting from genomic DNA. The first PCR round targeted every TRBV and TRBJ gene with specific primers. TCRdb itself ran the multiplex PCR reads through MiXCR, one entry per CDR3 protein. The data contain some 28,000 distinct CDR3 sequences, around 31% of them singletons. This specimen was PBMCs, taken before or after stereotactic body radiation therapy (not recorded which). Source of these receptors: a donor over 45 with non-small cell lung cancer.

This clonotype was counted at least ten times. CDR3 sequence reads: CASSLLAGGGETQYF. The CDR3 DNA reads as TGCGCCAGCAGCTTGCTGGCGGGGGGAGGGGAGACCCAGTACTTC. The chain combines TRBV5-1 with TRBJ2-5, with TRBD2 matching 8 bases. J gave up 5 bases and V 1 base, and 7 bases lay outside the gene matches. Germline values: CDR1 SGHRS, CDR2 YFSETQ. CDR3 length: 15 amino acids. The complete variable domain, with remaining parts taken from reference TRBV5-1 and TRBJ2-5, reads KAGVTQTPRYLIKTRGQQVTLSCSPISGHRSVSWYQQTPGQGLQFLFEYFSETQRNKGNFPGRFSGRQFSNSRSEMNVSTLELGDSALYLCASSLLAGGGETQYFGPGTRLLVL.

This chain uses TRBV5-1 with TRBJ2-5, with D perhaps TRBD1 or TRBD2 (5 bases each). V dropped 3 bases and J dropped 3 bases, with 15 bases sitting between them. Germline-derived CDR1 and CDR2 are SGHRS and YFSETQ. The CDR3 covers 15 residues. As DNA, the CDR3 is TGCGCCAGCAGCTCAAACGGGGCATCCAAAGAGACCCAGTACTTC. Translation: CASSSNGASKETQYF. The full variable domain, in which reference TRBV5-1 and TRBJ2-5 provide the parts outside the CDR3, is KAGVTQTPRYLIKTRGQQVTLSCSPISGHRSVSWYQQTPGQGLQFLFEYFSETQRNKGNFPGRFSGRQFSNSRSEMNVSTLELGDSALYLCASSSNGASKETQYFGPGTRLLVL.